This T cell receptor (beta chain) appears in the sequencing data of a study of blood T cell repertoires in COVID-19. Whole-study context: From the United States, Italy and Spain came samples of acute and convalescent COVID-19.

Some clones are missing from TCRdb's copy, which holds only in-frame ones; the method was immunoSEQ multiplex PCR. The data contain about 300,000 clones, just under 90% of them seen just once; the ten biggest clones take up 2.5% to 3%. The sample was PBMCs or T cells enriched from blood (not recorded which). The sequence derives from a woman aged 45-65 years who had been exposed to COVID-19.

CDR3 coding DNA: TGTGCCAGCAGTTTAGTACAGGGGCCCACAGATACGCAGTATTTT. Translation: CASSLVQGPTDTQYF. The chain links TRBV28 to TRBJ2-3, with 7 bases aligning to TRBD1. J was trimmed by 2 bases and V by 2 bases; bases with no gene match: 4. The germline CDR1 and CDR2 sequences are MDHEN and SYDVKM. The length of the CDR3 is 15 residues.